This note documents a single T cell receptor beta chain sequence. The sample comes from a study of blood T cell repertoires in COVID-19. The wider study: The study drew acute and convalescent COVID-19 samples from the United States, Italy and Spain.

Authors' data handling: Amplification of reference gene primers was used by the study to estimate nucleated cell counts. Measured with immunoSEQ multiplex PCR; TCRdb has only the in-frame clones, and not every one. D and trimming come from the DNA, and the V and J calls and clone size come from that table. The repertoire holds about 180,000 clones, more than 85% seen once, with roughly 2.8% in the top ten. V lost 0 bases to trimming and J lost 7 bases, with 14 bases between them. Germline assignment: CDR1 SGHTS and CDR2 YDEGEE. The CDR3 runs 14 residues. Sequenced: peripheral blood. This sequence originates from a woman in her twenties or thirties with active or convalescent COVID-19. This chain uses TRBV5-8 with TRBJ2-7; a weak D match, TRBD2 (5 bases). The CDR3 loop is CASSLAESSNEQYF. The DNA for the CDR3 is TGTGCCAGCAGCTTGGCCGAGTCTAGCAATGAGCAGTACTTC.